This T cell receptor beta chain was observed in a study of shared clonotypes between healthy human individuals (dated by TCRdb to 2020 to 2021). Study-wide context: A few men and two women, aged 18 to 49 years, made up the cohort. Per donor, three plates each were used for CD4 naive and CD4 memory, two for CD8 naive, and one for CD8 memory. The study deeply sequenced blood TCR repertoires of about 5 healthy adults to estimate repertoire size and the extent of clonotype sharing between individuals. Libraries were prepared and TCR repertoires were sequenced by different laboratories using diverse techniques, in order to increase sequencing depth and limit assay-specific biases. Each donor's leukapheresis produced roughly between about 0.9 and 9.5 billion PBMCs.

CD8 naive samples consisted of CD45RO-negative cells that were positively selected for CCR7, yielding a CD45RA+CCR7+ population without TemRA cells. The donors were healthy, HIV-negative adults with no recently reported acute infections or vaccinations. Only Caucasian adults living in Nashville, Tennessee, USA were represented among the donors. After blood collection by leukapheresis, PBMCs were isolated using Ficoll-Histopaque density gradient centrifugation and then cryopreserved in the vapor phase of liquid nitrogen. Purity and quantity of every magnetically sorted T cell population were checked by analytical flow cytometry. Each sorted fraction had its genomic DNA isolated and then quantified by UV absorbance on a Nanodrop 2000c. TCR CDR3 regions were amplified from genomic DNA by multiplex PCR using the deep immunoSEQ assay. Genomic DNA extracted from each cell subset was distributed evenly over all wells of several immunoSEQ 96-well plates, and each plate served as one replicate. For sorted subsets, each replicate PCR was loaded with 150 to 250 ng genomic DNA, equivalent to some 27,000 T cell genomes. Purified libraries were quantified with a Qubit 3.0 fluorometer, sized on a Bioanalyzer 2100, and re-quantified with the KAPA Library Quantification kit. A separate single-read 150-cycle Illumina NextSeq 550 flow cell was used to sequence each immunoSEQ 96-well plate. The paper's processing steps were these. Because the immunoSEQ output held only junctional sequences and lacked quality scores, the filtering could not match the filtering applied to full-length reads. Sequences were annotated with PyIR, a Python wrapper for IgBLAST v1.9, and V/J genes and CDR3 were assigned using IMGT germline references. Reads with weak V/J assignments (E-value above 1e-6), missing CDR3, stop codons, out-of-frame junctions, or ambiguous translated residues were removed. V3J clonotypes were defined as sequences sharing an identical inferred V gene, J gene, and CDR3 amino acid sequence. The percentage overlap between two repertoires was calculated by dividing the number of shared unique clonotypes by the size of the smaller repertoire. Repertoire richness was assessed with RTK rarefaction, the Chao1 estimator, and Recon v2.1 estimates of unobserved clonotypes. OLGA was used to compute generation probabilities for all TCRbeta clonotypes that the gDNA method yielded from a handful of donors. TCRdb provides this immuneACCESS table in a form limited to in-frame rearrangements. Some clones are lacking; in checked studies, under half of them reflect an unresolved V gene, and why the rest are absent is not known. From that table come the V and J calls and clone size; the DNA was used to work out D and trimming. The sample table lists about 2.2 million clones, 80% to 95% of them with a count of one. The biggest ten clones account for 1.5% to 2% of the sample.

The full study reports these points: Incomplete sequencing was indicated by rarefaction of sorted-subset datasets, despite the large sequencing depth. Based on pairwise subsampling, the degree of clonotype sharing among donors was expected to be affected by sequencing depth. Compared with non-shared clonotypes, the clonotypes found in all four sorted-subset donors had higher generation probabilities. Because the study included a small number of donors, the genetic and exposure-history diversity represented was limited. Only blood was sampled, and tissue TCR repertoires likely differ from those in blood. Naive subsets generally had larger estimated clonotype richness than memory subsets. Around 5.4% of naive CD4, 3.5% of naive CD8, 2.3% of memory CD4, and roughly 0.4% of memory CD8 clonotypes were shared across a few donors.

As concerns this clone: Its antigen is still unknown. Base qualities are not at hand, and no much larger clone is one base apart.

The origin of this receptor is a man between 18 and 35 years old in good health. Some clones in this sample may be carry-over from other donors' samples. The sequenced sample consisted of naive CD8+ T cells from PBMCs. The sample's cell subset or site label is to be understood as: CD45RA+CCR7+.

The sequenced DNA: TGTGCCATCAGTGAGTTTGGGGGTGGAGGGAATGAGCAGTTCTTC. The resulting protein is CAISEFGGGGNEQFF. This chain joins TRBV10-3 to TRBJ2-1, and perhaps TRBD2 as D gene, on 6 matching bases. CDR1 and CDR2 are drawn from the germline V gene: ENHRY, SYGVKD. The CDR3, cysteine through phenylalanine, is 15 amino acids long. This entry keeps only the CDR3 DNA: 45 bases, framed from base 1. V is pared back by 1 base and J by 7 bases, with 14 bases lying between the germline termini.